One sample yielded the 29 T cell receptor beta chains listed below, sequenced in a study of T cells in Graves' hyperthyroidism and ophthalmopathy. The source material, RNA transcripts, was used to amplify TCR beta CDR3 regions. When the TCR CDR3 underwent first-round RT-PCR, the HTBI primer set was used. Using its own MiXCR run on the multiplex PCR reads, TCRdb lists one record per CDR3 protein. This table holds some 800,000 distinct CDR3 sequences, around 39% found once. The sequencing sample was made of blood. The receptors shown here come from a man aged 18 to 30 with Graves' hyperthyroidism.

The sample holds many counts of this clonotype. One end of the junction is discordant with germline, which a read error may explain. This chain uses TRBV7-7 with TRBJ1-4; D ambiguous. Germline V lookup: CDR1 SSHAT, CDR2 FNYEAQ (reference sequence). The CDR3 has 13 residues. DNA for the CDR3: TGTGCTAGCAGCTTAGCGATCGGGGAAAAACTGTTTTTT. It codes for CASSLAIGEKLFF.

The gene calls are TRBV7-2 and TRBJ1-1; tentatively, D is TRBD1 (6 bases). CDR3 length equals 16 residues. V was cut by 3 bases and J by 0 bases, with 14 bases left in between. Looked up from germline, CDR1 is SGHTA and CDR2 is FQGNSA. Here the CDR3 DNA reads TGTGCCAGCAGCTTGGACGGGGGCGAGATGAACACTGAAGCTTTCTTT. This translates into CASSLDGGEMNTEAFF.

The genes are TRBV12-3 or TRBV12-4 and TRBJ2-2, with TRBD2 as a possible D gene (6 bases). V lost 4 bases, J lost 1 base, and 7 bases lay in between. This CDR3 contains 14 residues. CDR3 nucleotide sequence: TGTGCCAGCAGTTCGGAGGGGAACACCGGGGAGCTGTTTTTT. This gives the protein CASSSEGNTGELFF.

At least ten counts were recorded for this clonotype. This chain uses TRBV10-3 with TRBJ1-1, with 9 bases matching TRBD1. The V gene's germline CDR1 is ENHRY and CDR2 SYGVKD. V shed 11 bases and J 0 bases; nucleotides not matched to a gene: 4. This CDR3 contains 13 residues. Written as DNA, the CDR3 is TGTGCCGCCGACAGGGGGGTGAACACTGAAGCTTTCTTT. Amino acids: CAADRGVNTEAFF.

In regard to this clonotype: The junction departs from germline at one end; a sequencing error may be responsible. The rearrangement links TRBV15 to TRBJ1-4; 9 nucleotides match TRBD1. Germline V CDR1 and CDR2: LNHNV, YYDKDF (reference sequence). The CDR3 runs 15 residues. The CDR3 nucleotides are TGCGCCGCCAGCAGACCGGGACAGGGAAATGAAAAACTGTTTTTT. Amino acid sequence: CAASRPGQGNEKLFF.

This clonotype was counted a single time. The chain joins TRBV14 to TRBJ1-2; D possibly corresponds to TRBD1 (6 bases). CDR1 SGHDN and CDR2 FVKESK come from the germline V gene. CDR3 size: 16 residues. V lost 0 bases, J lost 6 bases, and 17 bases lay in between. This chain's CDR3 is CASSQDHIDRNNGYTF. In DNA, the CDR3 is TGTGCCAGCAGCCAAGATCATATTGACAGGAACAATGGCTACACCTTC.

The genes are TRBV12-3 or TRBV12-4 and TRBJ2-3, with TRBD1 matching over 7 bases. With 3 bases clipped from V and 1 base from J, the junction kept 1 base outside the gene matches. This CDR3 has 14 residues. CDR3 in DNA: TGTGCCAGCAGTTTTAGGGGGCGCACAGATACGCAGTATTTT. Protein: CASSFRGRTDTQYF.

This clonotype was recorded at least ten times. This chain uses TRBV29-1 with TRBJ2-2; maybe TRBD1 (6 bases). The V gene's germline CDR1 is SQVTM and CDR2 ANQGSEA. The V end lost 4 bases, the J end lost 6 bases, and 12 bases lay between the germline ends. This CDR3 region has 13 residues. This CDR3 is CSVVTGSAGELFF. The CDR3 nucleotides read TGCAGCGTTGTTACAGGGTCGGCCGGGGAGCTGTTTTTT.

The gene calls are TRBV5-1 and TRBJ2-7, with 9 bases lining up with TRBD1. The V segment lost 10 bases and the J segment 5 bases; nucleotides outside the gene matches: 13. CDR1 is SGHRS and CDR2 is YFSETQ in the germline V gene. The CDR3 consists of 14 residues. In DNA form, the CDR3 reads TGCGCCTCCTACTTAGGGACAGGGATACACGAGCAGTACTTC. Translated: CASYLGTGIHEQYF. Full variable domain (missing parts from reference TRBV5-1 and TRBJ2-7): KAGVTQTPRYLIKTRGQQVTLSCSPISGHRSVSWYQQTPGQGLQFLFEYFSETQRNKGNFPGRFSGRQFSNSRSEMNVSTLELGDSALYLCASYLGTGIHEQYFGPGTRLTVT.

This clonotype was recorded at least ten times. The chain joins TRBV19 to TRBJ2-5; D not resolved. CDR3 size: 11 residues. The germline V gene has CDR1 LNHDA and CDR2 SQIVND (reference sequence). V lost 9 bases and J 3 bases, leaving 8 bases between the germline ends. The CDR3: CASSIKETQYF. CDR3 nucleotides: TGTGCCAGCAGCATCAAAGAGACCCAGTACTTC.

This rearrangement joins TRBV15 to TRBJ2-7; 8 bases match TRBD2. CDR3 size: 15 residues. Germline V gene data show CDR1 as LNHNV and CDR2 as YYDKDF (reference sequence). With V trimmed by 5 bases and J by 7 bases, 13 bases remained unmatched. In DNA form, the CDR3 reads TGTGCCACCAGCGTAGGGACTAGGGACACCGGGGAGCAGTACTTC. As protein: CATSVGTRDTGEQYF.

This clonotype was seen repeatedly, ten times or more. J is TRBJ1-6 and V is TRBV20-1, with D possibly matching TRBD1 (5 bases). CDR1 and CDR2 (germline): DFQATT, SNEGSKA (reference sequence). There are 12 residues in the CDR3. V was trimmed by 8 bases and J by 9 bases, leaving 14 bases between them. Written as DNA, the CDR3 is TGCAGTACCGGGACGGAGAGTTCACCCCTCCACTTT. Translating gives CSTGTESSPLHF.

The gene calls are TRBV7-9 and TRBJ2-5; 7 bases fit TRBD1. Germline V gene sequence: CDR1 SEHNR, CDR2 FQNEAQ (reference sequence). This CDR3 region has 14 residues. The J segment lost 2 bases and the V segment lost 6 bases, leaving 6 bases of the junction unmatched. The CDR3 is CASRPGQQQETQYF. Written as DNA, the CDR3 is TGTGCCAGCAGACCGGGACAGCAACAAGAGACCCAGTACTTC.

This clonotype came up a few times. The chain carries TRBV5-1 and TRBJ2-7, with a possible D match to TRBD2 (6 bases). V was pared by 0 bases and J by 5 bases, with 18 bases between. Germline assignment: CDR1 SGHRS and CDR2 YFSETQ. The CDR3 sequence is 16 residues long. Written as DNA, the CDR3 is TGCGCCAGCAGCTTGGCCGAGGCGGGATGGGCCGACGAGCAGTACTTC. The encoded protein is CASSLAEAGWADEQYF.

Many counts were recorded for this clonotype. The chain has TRBV7-2 and TRBJ2-5; TRBD2 matches 10 bases. This CDR3 has 13 residues. Germline CDR1 is SGHTA and CDR2 is FQGNSA. The V segment lost 6 bases and the J segment 5 bases; nucleotides outside the gene matches: 3. CDR3 bases: TGTGCCAGCAGGGGACTAGCGACGGAGACCCAGTACTTC. It codes for CASRGLATETQYF.

The chain couples TRBV4-3 to TRBJ2-5; 11 bases align to TRBD2. The CDR3 extends over 16 amino acids. From germline, CDR1 is LGHNA and CDR2 YSLEER. V was pared by 0 bases and J by 6 bases, with 6 bases of the junction left unmatched. The CDR3 is CASSQELAGGPKTQYF. CDR3 in DNA: TGCGCCAGCAGCCAAGAATTAGCGGGGGGGCCGAAGACCCAGTACTTC.

The CDR3 DNA sequence: TGTGCCAGCTCACAAGAGGCGAAAGAGCAGTACTTC. Translated, it gives CASSQEAKEQYF. The chain is built from TRBV2 and TRBJ2-7; no definite D call. CDR1 is SNHLY and CDR2 is FYNNEI in the germline V gene. V was pared by 8 bases and J by 7 bases, with 15 bases between. The CDR3 consists of 12 residues.

V is TRBV2 and J is TRBJ2-7; 9 bases agree with TRBD1. CDR1 is SNHLY, CDR2 FYNNEI, per germline. Germline trimming cut 5 bases from V and 3 bases from J; bases unmatched to any gene: 8. The CDR3 contains 15 residues. The CDR3, as DNA: TGTGCCAGCAGTATACAGGGGGCGTTCATCTACGAGCAGTACTTC. Its protein product is CASSIQGAFIYEQYF.

The chain is built from TRBV5-8 and TRBJ2-5; 7 positions agree with TRBD1. The V and J ends lost 2 bases and 1 base, in that order; junction bases with no gene match: 5. Looked up from germline, CDR1 is SGHTS and CDR2 is YDEGEE. CDR3 length: 15 residues. The CDR3 sequence is CASSLPGTAQETQYF. The CDR3 coding sequence is TGTGCCAGCAGCTTACCCGGGACAGCCCAAGAGACCCAGTACTTC. Full variable domain (rest looked up from reference TRBV5-8 and TRBJ2-5): EAGVTQSPTHLIKTRGQQATLRCSPISGHTSVYWYQQALGLGLQFLLWYDEGEERNRGNFPPRFSGRQFPNYSSELNVNALELEDSALYLCASSLPGTAQETQYFGPGTRLLVL.

The chain combines TRBV7-9 with TRBJ1-5; D gene uncertain. The CDR3 consists of 15 residues. Germline loops: CDR1 SEHNR, CDR2 FQNEAQ (reference sequence). Trimming stripped 3 bases from V and 6 bases from J, with 15 bases between. The CDR3 loop reads CASSFGRAGSQPQHF. In DNA, the CDR3 is TGTGCCAGCAGCTTTGGGAGGGCGGGTAGTCAGCCCCAGCATTTT.

CDR3: CASSAVVTSGRNTGELFF. The CDR3 bases are TGCGCCAGCAGCGCTGTCGTGACTAGCGGGAGGAACACCGGGGAGCTGTTTTTT. This chain links TRBV5-1 with TRBJ2-2; 12 bases line up with TRBD2. The CDR3 is made up of 18 amino acids. The V gene's germline CDR1 is SGHRS and CDR2 YFSETQ. The V and J ends lost 4 bases and 1 base, in that order; junction bases with no gene match: 8.

This clonotype was recorded many times. The V call is TRBV19, the J call TRBJ1-1, with no clear D. V lost 3 bases and J lost 10, with 15 bases in between. The CDR3 runs to 13 residues. The germline V gene encodes CDR1 LNHDA and CDR2 SQIVND (reference sequence). The CDR3 DNA sequence: TGTGCCAGTAGTATCCAGGCAACATGGGCAGCTTTCTTT. This gives the protein CASSIQATWAAFF.

There are a few counts of this clonotype. The chain carries TRBV20-1 and TRBJ1-2; D not resolved. The CDR3 is 14 residues long. Germline V gives CDR1 DFQATT, CDR2 SNEGSKA (reference sequence). This CDR3 is CNAVRRHPDYGYTF. The CDR3 nucleotides read TGCAATGCCGTCCGCAGGCATCCCGACTATGGCTACACCTTC.

As concerns this clonotype: The conserved phenylalanine or tryptophan is not found at the CDR3 terminus, so this likely reflects a read error. The chain links TRBV2 to TRBJ2-6; 7 nucleotides align to TRBD1. The CDR3 extends over 16 amino acids. The J segment lost 0 bases and the V segment lost 6 bases, leaving 5 bases of the junction unmatched. Germline V gives CDR1 SNHLY, CDR2 FYNNEI. The CDR3 DNA sequence: TGTGCCAGCAGCTTGGGACAGCGCTCTGGGGCCAACGTCCTGACTCTC. It codes for CASSLGQRSGANVLTL.

The chain employs TRBV12-3 or TRBV12-4 and TRBJ1-5; no firm D call. The CDR3 has 16 amino acids. V was pared by 6 bases and J by 0 bases, with 15 bases between. CDR3 bases: TGTGCCAGCAGGCCCGGACGGAGATATAGCAATCAGCCCCAGCATTTT. As protein: CASRPGRRYSNQPQHF.

Remarks on this clonotype: One base away lies a much larger clone, so this may be a sequencing read error. This chain links TRBV10-2 with TRBJ1-1; D is unresolved. The CDR3 has 15 amino acids. V gave up 6 bases and J gave up 3 bases, with 17 bases separating them. The germline V gene has CDR1 WSHSY and CDR2 SAAADI. The CDR3 here is CASRPTREGDTEAFF. The CDR3 DNA is TGCGCCAGCAGACCGACCCGAGAGGGTGACACTGAAGCTTTCTTT.

The chain joins TRBV20-1 to TRBJ2-2, with 15 bases identical to TRBD2. The V gene's germline CDR1 is DFQATT and CDR2 SNEGSKA (reference sequence). The V gene end was trimmed by 3 bases and the J gene end by 0 bases; junction bases not matched to a gene: 8. The CDR3 is made up of 19 amino acids. The CDR3 sequence is CSARAGLAGGLANTGELFF. DNA for the CDR3: TGCAGTGCTAGGGCGGGACTAGCGGGAGGCCTCGCGAACACCGGGGAGCTGTTTTTT.

Comments on this clonotype: Its ends do not fully match the called genes, so a read error is possible. V and J are TRBV12-3 or TRBV12-4 and TRBJ2-7, with TRBD1 matching over 7 bases. The length of the CDR3 is 14 residues. The CDR3 reads CAGSFTGVAYEQYF. The DNA of the CDR3 is TGTGCCGGCAGTTTTACAGGGGTCGCCTACGAGCAGTACTTC.

On this clonotype itself: The junction differs from germline at one of its ends, possibly a read error. The chain has TRBV12-3 or TRBV12-4 and TRBJ2-5; D gene ambiguous. The CDR3 runs 8 residues. The CDR3: CASRTQNF. CDR3 DNA sequence: TGTGCCAGCAGGACACAGAACTTC.